This entry lists 8 T cell receptor beta chains sequenced from one sample in a study of memory CD4+ T cells and cytomegalovirus serostatus. Single viable CD3+CD4+CD8-CD45RO+ cells were sorted as the memory CD4+ T cells. Measured with immunoSEQ multiplex PCR; TCRdb has only the in-frame clones, and not every one. The sample shows approximately 61,000 clones, approximately 85% of them seen only once. Sequenced material: memory CD4+ T cells from blood. These receptors originate from an adult in good health and CMV-seronegative.

The gene calls are TRBV29-1 and TRBJ2-1, with D possibly TRBD2 on 5 matching bases. Germline lookup yields CDR1 SQVTM and CDR2 ANQGSEA. The length of the CDR3 is 19 residues. V was pared by 2 bases and J by 2 bases, with 25 bases between. CDR3 in DNA: TGCAGCGTTGAATACGGAGGTAGCTCTTCGAAAAATACCTACAATGAGCAGTTCTTC. Translating gives CSVEYGGSSSKNTYNEQFF.

The chain combines TRBV5-1 with TRBJ2-5; 7 bases map to TRBD1. Germline V lookup: CDR1 SGHRS, CDR2 YFSETQ. The CDR3 runs 14 residues. V lost 2 bases and J lost 4; bases outside the gene matches: 5. Written as DNA, the CDR3 is TGCGCCAGCAGCTTAACAGGGGTCAGAGAGACCCAGTACTTC. Translating gives CASSLTGVRETQYF.

The V call is TRBV7-8, the J call TRBJ2-1; 9 bases map to TRBD1. Trimming cost V 5 bases and J 0 bases; bases outside gene matches: 5. This CDR3 spans 16 amino acids. Germline V gene lookup returns CDR1 SGHVS and CDR2 FQNEAQ. CDR3 in DNA: TGTGCCAGCAGCCCTGGGACAGGGAGCTCCTACAATGAGCAGTTCTTC. It yields the protein CASSPGTGSSYNEQFF.

This clone was seen more than once but under ten times. The V and J genes are TRBV5-6 and TRBJ2-6; unclear D gene. The CDR3 extends over 17 amino acids. From germline, CDR1 is SGHDT and CDR2 YYEEEE. Deletions cut 7 bases from V and 0 bases from J, with 17 bases between. CDR3 sequence reads: CASLTFRYSSGANVLTF. DNA of the CDR3: TGTGCCAGCCTCACGTTTCGGTATTCCTCTGGGGCCAACGTCCTGACTTTC.

The chain is built from TRBV7-3 and TRBJ2-2; 10 bases align to TRBD2. V gave up 2 bases and J gave up 4 bases; unmatched junction bases: 10. Germline lookup yields CDR1 SGHTA and CDR2 FQGTGA. This CDR3 spans 18 amino acids. CDR3 amino acids: CASSLWGSGGPSTGELFF. The CDR3 nucleotides read TGTGCCAGCAGCTTATGGGGTAGCGGGGGGCCTTCCACCGGGGAGCTGTTTTTT. Full variable domain (missing parts from reference TRBV7-3 and TRBJ2-2): GAGVSQTPSNKVTEKGKYVELRCDPISGHTALYWYRQSLGQGPEFLIYFQGTGAADDSGLPNDRFFAVRPEGSVSTLKIQRTERGDSAVYLCASSLWGSGGPSTGELFFGEGSRLTVL.

The chain joins TRBV10-1 to TRBJ1-6; D might be TRBD1 (6 bases). The CDR3 contains 14 residues. The germline CDR1 and CDR2 sequences are WNHNN and SYGVQD (reference sequence). The germline V and J ends were trimmed by 2 bases and 9 bases, with 11 bases remaining between them. CDR3 sequence (DNA): TGCGCCAGCAGTGAGGGCGGGGGGCCTTCACCCCTCCACTTT. Its translation: CASSEGGGPSPLHF.

This sequence joins TRBV28 and TRBJ2-1, with 7 positions matching TRBD1. After removal of 8 bases from V and 7 bases from J, the junction contained 5 bases not matched to a gene. Germline V gives CDR1 MDHEN, CDR2 SYDVKM. The CDR3 length is 12 residues. In DNA, the CDR3 is TGTGCCAGCGAGGGCAGGGGGAATGAGCAGTTCTTC. Translating gives CASEGRGNEQFF.

The rearrangement uses TRBV7-7 and TRBJ2-5; D ambiguous. The CDR3 consists of 14 residues. V dropped 2 bases and J dropped 4 bases, with 11 bases sitting between them. Germline V gene sequence: CDR1 SSHAT, CDR2 FNYEAQ (reference sequence). CDR3 DNA sequence: TGTGCCAGCAGCTTACGCCTAAAGGGAGAGACCCAGTACTTC. Protein: CASSLRLKGETQYF.